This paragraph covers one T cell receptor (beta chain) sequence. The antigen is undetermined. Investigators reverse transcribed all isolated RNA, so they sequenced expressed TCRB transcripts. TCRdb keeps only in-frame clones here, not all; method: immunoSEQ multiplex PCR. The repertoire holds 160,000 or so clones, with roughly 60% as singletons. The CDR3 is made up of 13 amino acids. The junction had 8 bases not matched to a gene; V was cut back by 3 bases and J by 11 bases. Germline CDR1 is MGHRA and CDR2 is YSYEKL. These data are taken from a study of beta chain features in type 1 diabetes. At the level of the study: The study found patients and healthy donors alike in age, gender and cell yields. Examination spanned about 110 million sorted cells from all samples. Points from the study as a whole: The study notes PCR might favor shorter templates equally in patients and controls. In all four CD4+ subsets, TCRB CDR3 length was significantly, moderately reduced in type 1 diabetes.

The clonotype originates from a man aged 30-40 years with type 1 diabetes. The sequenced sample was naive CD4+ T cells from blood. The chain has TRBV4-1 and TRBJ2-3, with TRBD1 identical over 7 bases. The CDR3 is CASSQETTGWQYF. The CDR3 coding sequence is TGCGCCAGCAGCCAGGAGACGACAGGGTGGCAGTATTTT.